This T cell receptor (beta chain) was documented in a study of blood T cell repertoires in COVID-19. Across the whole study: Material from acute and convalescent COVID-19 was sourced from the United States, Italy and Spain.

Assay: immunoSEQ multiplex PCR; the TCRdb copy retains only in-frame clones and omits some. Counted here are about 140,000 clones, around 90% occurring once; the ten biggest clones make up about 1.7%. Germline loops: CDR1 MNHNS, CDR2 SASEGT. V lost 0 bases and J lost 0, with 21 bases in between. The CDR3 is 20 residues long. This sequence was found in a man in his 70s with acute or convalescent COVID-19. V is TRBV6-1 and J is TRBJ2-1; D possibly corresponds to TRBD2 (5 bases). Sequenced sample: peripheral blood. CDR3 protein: CASSEAGYYSVESSYNEQFF. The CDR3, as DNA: TGTGCCAGCAGTGAAGCCGGCTATTATAGCGTGGAAAGCTCCTACAATGAGCAGTTCTTC.